A selection of T cell receptor beta chains follows, all from one sample in a study of blood T cells in healthy people across ages. TCRdb passed the 5' RACE reads through MiXCR, listing each CDR3 protein once. The sample includes about 1.4 million distinct CDR3 sequences, approximately 63% seen only once; the top ten take 6.5% to 8%. Sequenced sample: blood. These receptors all stem from a man younger than 35 in good health. CDR3s include the opening cysteine and the closing phenylalanine or tryptophan. Each record gives: J gene, D gene, clone size, V gene, CDR3 DNA, CDR3 protein. A D gene is named only where the DNA matches it firmly. The size entry is marked missing in some rows and otherwise reads once, few, many or a size class.

j_call: TRBJ2-1; d_call: NA; clone_size: NA; v_call: TRBV9; cdr3_nt: TGTGCCAGCAGCGTAGAGGGGAGGACAGCCTACAATGAGCAGTTCTTC; cdr3_aa: CASSVEGRTAYNEQFF
j_call: TRBJ1-2; d_call: TRBD1; clone_size: NA; v_call: TRBV7-2; cdr3_nt: TGTGCCAGCAGCTTAAATAAAGGGGGCACTAACTATGGCTGCACCTTC; cdr3_aa: CASSLNKGGTNYGCTF
j_call: TRBJ2-1; d_call: NA; clone_size: NA; v_call: TRBV20-1; cdr3_nt: TGCAGTGCTAGACTGATAGGGGGGTACTACACTGAGCAGTTCTTC; cdr3_aa: CSARLIGGYYTEQFF
j_call: TRBJ2-3; d_call: NA; clone_size: few; v_call: TRBV29-1; cdr3_nt: TGCAGCGTTGTTGGGATAGATACGCAGTATTTT; cdr3_aa: CSVVGIDTQYF
j_call: TRBJ2-1; d_call: TRBD2; clone_size: few; v_call: TRBV29-1; cdr3_nt: TGCAGCGTTGAGTCCCTAGCGGGAGTTTCGGGTGAGCAGTTCTTC; cdr3_aa: CSVESLAGVSGEQFF
j_call: TRBJ2-1; d_call: TRBD1; clone_size: once; v_call: TRBV7-6; cdr3_nt: TGTGCCAGCAGCTCCGGGACAGGAGTCTCTGAGCAGTTCTTC; cdr3_aa: CASSSGTGVSEQFF
j_call: TRBJ1-1; d_call: NA; clone_size: NA; v_call: TRBV4-1; cdr3_nt: TGCGCCAGCCGCCCCGAGAGATCGAACACTGAAGCTTTCTTT; cdr3_aa: CASRPERSNTEAFF
j_call: TRBJ2-5; d_call: NA; clone_size: once; v_call: TRBV2; cdr3_nt: TGTGCCAGCAGTGATCAAGGTCCTTCCGCCGAGACCCAGTACTTC; cdr3_aa: CASSDQGPSAETQYF
j_call: TRBJ2-5; d_call: TRBD2; clone_size: NA; v_call: TRBV3-1; cdr3_nt: TGTGCCAGCAGCCTAACGTATACGGTAGCGGGGGTGGAGACCCAGTACTTC; cdr3_aa: CASSLTYTVAGVETQYF
j_call: TRBJ2-1; d_call: TRBD1; clone_size: NA; v_call: TRBV2; cdr3_nt: TGTGCCAGCACCTCAATCCTTGGGACAGGGGAAGGCAATGAGCAGTTCTTC; cdr3_aa: CASTSILGTGEGNEQFF
j_call: TRBJ2-5; d_call: NA; clone_size: NA; v_call: TRBV5-6; cdr3_nt: TGTGCCAGCAGCCCCGTGGACAGATCAGTGGAGACCCAGTACTTC; cdr3_aa: CASSPVDRSVETQYF
j_call: TRBJ2-7; d_call: NA; clone_size: few; v_call: TRBV7-2; cdr3_nt: TGTGCCAGCAGCTTAGAACGGGCAGGGGACCGCCAGTACTTC; cdr3_aa: CASSLERAGDRQYF
j_call: TRBJ1-1; d_call: TRBD1; clone_size: few; v_call: TRBV13; cdr3_nt: TGTGCCAGCAGCTACCTGACAGGGCGGACTGAAGCTTTCTTT; cdr3_aa: CASSYLTGRTEAFF
j_call: TRBJ2-1; d_call: NA; clone_size: NA; v_call: TRBV27; cdr3_nt: TGTGCCAGCAGGTTTGGGGGGCGTGCAAATGAGCAGTTCTTC; cdr3_aa: CASRFGGRANEQFF
j_call: TRBJ1-4; d_call: NA; clone_size: NA; v_call: TRBV6-5; cdr3_nt: TGTGCCAGCAGTTACACCCCGCAGGGAGTGGGGGCAAAACTGTTTTTT; cdr3_aa: CASSYTPQGVGAKLFF
j_call: TRBJ2-5; d_call: NA; clone_size: few; v_call: TRBV20-1; cdr3_nt: TGCAGTGCGACGACTTCGGGTGGAGAGACCCAGTACTTC; cdr3_aa: CSATTSGGETQYF
j_call: TRBJ2-3; d_call: TRBD2; clone_size: few; v_call: TRBV20-1; cdr3_nt: TGCAGTGCTAGAGAGGGGACTAGCGGGACCGATACGCAGTATTTT; cdr3_aa: CSAREGTSGTDTQYF
j_call: TRBJ1-2; d_call: NA; clone_size: NA; v_call: TRBV15; cdr3_nt: TGTGCCACCAGCAGGGCCGGGGCTACTGGGTATGGCTACACCTTC; cdr3_aa: CATSRAGATGYGYTF
j_call: TRBJ1-2; d_call: TRBD1; clone_size: NA; v_call: TRBV7-9; cdr3_nt: TGTGCCAGCAGCTTAGCTGAGCGAGGACAGGGCAAAAAGGGCTACACCTTC; cdr3_aa: CASSLAERGQGKKGYTF
j_call: TRBJ2-3; d_call: NA; clone_size: few; v_call: TRBV4-2; cdr3_nt: TGTGCCAGCAGCCAAGTTGAATCCAGAACAGATACGCAGTATTTT; cdr3_aa: CASSQVESRTDTQYF